The sequence of this T cell receptor beta chain was determined in a study of blood T cell repertoires in COVID-19. Study at large: Samples taken during acute and convalescent COVID-19 were collected in the United States, Italy and Spain. PBMCs, B-cell-depleted T cells, or T cells were the source of the cDNA or gDNA that made up the material.

In the original processing: Quantification of nucleated cells was approximated via reference gene primer amplification. Data came from immunoSEQ multiplex PCR; TCRdb stores just in-frame clones and leaves some out. That table is the source of V, J and clone size, and D and trimming were worked out from the DNA. Seen here are about 400,000 clones, 70% to 90% observed once, and the top ten hold 7.1%. This CDR3 spans 12 amino acids. Trimming took 7 bases from V and 5 from J, leaving 8 bases between them. The germline V gene encodes CDR1 SGHAT and CDR2 FQNNGV. Seattle enrolled patients during active infection and tracked them longitudinally.

The V gene is TRBV11-2, the J gene TRBJ2-2, with D maybe TRBD1 (5 bases). This receptor was obtained from a woman aged 60-75 years with COVID-19, enrolled during active disease. Sample: peripheral blood. The CDR3 loop reads CASNQGTGELFF. The CDR3 nucleotides are TGTGCCAGCAACCAGGGAACCGGGGAGCTGTTTTTT.